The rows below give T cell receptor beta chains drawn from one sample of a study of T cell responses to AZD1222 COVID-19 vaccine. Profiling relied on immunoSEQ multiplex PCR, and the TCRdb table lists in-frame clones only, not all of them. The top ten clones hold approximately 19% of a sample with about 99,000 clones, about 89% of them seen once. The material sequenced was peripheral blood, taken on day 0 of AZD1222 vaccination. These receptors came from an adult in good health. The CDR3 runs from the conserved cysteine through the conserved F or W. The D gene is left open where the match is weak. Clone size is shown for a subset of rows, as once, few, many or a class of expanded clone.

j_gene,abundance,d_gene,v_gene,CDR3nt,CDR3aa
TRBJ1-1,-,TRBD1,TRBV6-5,TGTGCCAGCAGCGAGTGGACAGGGAAGAACACTGAAGCTTTCTTT,CASSEWTGKNTEAFF
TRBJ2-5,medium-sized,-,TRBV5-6,TGTGCCAGCAGCTTACCCCTCAGGACTCTGCGGGAGACCCAGTACTTC,CASSLPLRTLRETQYF
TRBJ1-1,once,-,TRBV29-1,TGCAGCGTTGAAAGAACCAGAGGGAACACTGAAGCTTTCTTT,CSVERTRGNTEAFF
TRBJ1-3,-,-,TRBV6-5,TGTGCCAGCAGTTCGCTGGGGTACTCTGGAAACACCATATATTTT,CASSSLGYSGNTIYF
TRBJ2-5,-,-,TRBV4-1,TGCGCCAGCAGCCAACTCACAGGGTTTTCCCAGTACTTC,CASSQLTGFSQYF
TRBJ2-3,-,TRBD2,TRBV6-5,TGTGCCAGCAAAGGGACTAGCGGCACAGATACGCAGTATTTT,CASKGTSGTDTQYF
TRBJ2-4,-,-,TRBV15,TGTGCCACCAGCAGAGCCCAACGACTCAACATTCAGTACTTC,CATSRAQRLNIQYF
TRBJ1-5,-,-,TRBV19,TGTGCCAGTAGTATTGGAGGAAGAGGGCAGCCCCAGCATTTT,CASSIGGRGQPQHF
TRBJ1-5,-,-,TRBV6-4,TGTGCCAGCGCTCCAGACAGTCGCAATCAGCCCCAGCATTTT,CASAPDSRNQPQHF
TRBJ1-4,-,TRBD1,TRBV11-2,TGTGCCAGCAGCCTACGCTTCGGACAGGCAACTAATGAAAAACTGTTTTTT,CASSLRFGQATNEKLFF
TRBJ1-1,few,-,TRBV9,TGTGCCAGCAGCGTATCCTGGGGTTCTAACACTGAAGCTTTCTTT,CASSVSWGSNTEAFF
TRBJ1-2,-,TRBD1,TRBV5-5,TGTGCCAGCAGCTTGGGACAGGGGGGCGGCTATGGCTACACCTTC,CASSLGQGGGYGYTF
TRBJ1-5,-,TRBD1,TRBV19,TGTGCCAGTAGTATGAAGCAGGGGGCAAGGCAGCCCCAGCATTTT,CASSMKQGARQPQHF
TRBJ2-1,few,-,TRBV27,TGTGCCAGCAGGACGGACGGCCGTCCGATGGAGCAGTTCTTC,CASRTDGRPMEQFF
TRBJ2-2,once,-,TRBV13,TGTGCCAGCAGCCCATTCCTTACCGTGGGGGGGCGGAGCACCGGGGAGCTGTTTTTT,CASSPFLTVGGRSTGELFF
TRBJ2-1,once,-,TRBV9,TGTGCCAGCAGCGGAACCACTAGTGGGGGGAACAATGAGCAGTTCTTC,CASSGTTSGGNNEQFF
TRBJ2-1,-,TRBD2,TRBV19,TGTGCCAGTAGTATTCTCGGGGGGGCCTACAATGAGCAGTTCTTC,CASSILGGAYNEQFF
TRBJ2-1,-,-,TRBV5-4,TGTGCCAGCAGCCGTAGTGGGGGGACCTACAATGAGCAGTTCTTC,CASSRSGGTYNEQFF
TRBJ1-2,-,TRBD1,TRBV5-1,TGCGCCAGCAGCCTCTCACCGGGACAGGGGGCAGGTAACTATGGCTACACCTTC,CASSLSPGQGAGNYGYTF
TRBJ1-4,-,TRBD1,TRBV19,TGTGCCAGCAAAAGCCGGGACAGACCGACTGCAACTAATGAAAAACTGTTTTTT,CASKSRDRPTATNEKLFF
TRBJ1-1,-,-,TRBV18,TGTGCCAGCTCACCACAAAGCGGGGTTACTGAAGCTTTCTTT,CASSPQSGVTEAFF
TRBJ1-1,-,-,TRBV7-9,TGTGCCAGCAGCTTACCCGAGGGGCAAGGGAACACTGAAGCTTTCTTT,CASSLPEGQGNTEAFF
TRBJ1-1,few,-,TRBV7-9,TGTGCCAGCAGCCTAACAGGGTACGTAGGCACTGAAGCTTTCTTT,CASSLTGYVGTEAFF
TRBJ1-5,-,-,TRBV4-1,TGCGCCAGCAGCCAAGTCGGGCAGGCTAGCAATCAGCCCCAGCATTTT,CASSQVGQASNQPQHF
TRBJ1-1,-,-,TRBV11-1,TGTGCCAGCAGCCGACAGAGCATGAACACTGAAGCTTTCTTT,CASSRQSMNTEAFF
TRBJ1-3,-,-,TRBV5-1,TGCGCCAGCAGCTTGGTCGGGGTGGCCTCTGGAAACACCATATATTTT,CASSLVGVASGNTIYF
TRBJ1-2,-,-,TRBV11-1,TGTGCCAGCAGCTTAGGCTATGGCTACACCTTC,CASSLGYGYTF
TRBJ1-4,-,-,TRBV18,TGTGCCAGCTCACCAGACACAGGGAGAACTAATGAAAAACTGTTTTTT,CASSPDTGRTNEKLFF
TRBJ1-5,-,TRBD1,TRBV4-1,TGCGCCAGCAGTCATGACAGGGTAGCTCAGCCCCAGCATTTT,CASSHDRVAQPQHF
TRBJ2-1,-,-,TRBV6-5,TGTGCCAGCAGTTATGGGGGGAGCTCCTACAATGAGCAGTTCTTC,CASSYGGSSYNEQFF
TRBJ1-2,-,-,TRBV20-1,TGCAGTGTCCAGACTTACTATGGCTACACCTTC,CSVQTYYGYTF
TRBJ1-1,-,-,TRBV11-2,TGTGCCAGCAGCTTGGAGGACGATTTAAACACTGAAGCTTTCTTT,CASSLEDDLNTEAFF
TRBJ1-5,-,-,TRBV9,TGTGCCAGCAGCGTTGGAGGTCGGAGGAATCAGCCCCAGCATTTT,CASSVGGRRNQPQHF
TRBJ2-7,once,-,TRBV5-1,TGCGCCAGCAGCCCCAGGTTCCAGGGGGGAACCTACGAGCAGTACTTC,CASSPRFQGGTYEQYF
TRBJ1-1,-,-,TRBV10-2,TGCGCCAGCAGTGATTGGGGAGGTGGGGACACTGAAGCTTTCTTT,CASSDWGGGDTEAFF
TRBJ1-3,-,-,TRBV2,TGTGCCAGCAGTGAAGGGGGTTCTGGAAACACCATATATTTT,CASSEGGSGNTIYF
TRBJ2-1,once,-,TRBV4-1,TGCGCCAGCAGCCAAGGTATGGTAAATGAGCAGTTCTTC,CASSQGMVNEQFF
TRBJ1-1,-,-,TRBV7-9,TGTGCCAGCAGCTTAGGGCGTGGGGGCTACACTGAAGCTTTCTTT,CASSLGRGGYTEAFF
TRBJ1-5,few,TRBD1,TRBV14,TGTGCCAGGCTCCCGGGACAGGGCTTTCACCCGAGCAATCAGCCCCAGCATTTT,CARLPGQGFHPSNQPQHF
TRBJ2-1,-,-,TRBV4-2,TGTGCCAGCAGCCAAGATCGGGGCACAAACAATGAGCAGTTCTTC,CASSQDRGTNNEQFF
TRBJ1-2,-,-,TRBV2,TGTGCCAGCAGCTCCGACAGGCTTCTATCTTTATATGGCTACACCTTC,CASSSDRLLSLYGYTF
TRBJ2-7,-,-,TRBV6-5,TGTGCCAGCAGCCTCGGATCGACGGCGTACGAGCAGTACTTC,CASSLGSTAYEQYF
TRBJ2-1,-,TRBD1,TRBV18,TGTGCCAGCTCACCTCTCTCCGGGACAGGTGGTGGGAATGAGCAGTTCTTC,CASSPLSGTGGGNEQFF
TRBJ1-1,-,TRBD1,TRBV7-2,TGTGCCAGCAGCTCCCGGACAGGGGGCGGAATGCACACTGAAGCTTTCTTT,CASSSRTGGGMHTEAFF
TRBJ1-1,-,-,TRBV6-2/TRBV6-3,TGTGCCAGCAGTTACGCGTCACTAGCTGAAGCTTTCTTT,CASSYASLAEAFF
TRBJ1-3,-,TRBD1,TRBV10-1,TGCGCCAGCATACCTGACAGGGATGTTGGAAACACCATATATTTT,CASIPDRDVGNTIYF
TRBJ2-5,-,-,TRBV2,TGTGCCAGCAGTGAAGCGCAAGCTCGACAAGAGACCCAGTACTTC,CASSEAQARQETQYF
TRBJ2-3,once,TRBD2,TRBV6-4,TGTGCCAGCAGTGACTCTAGCGGGGGGGCGACAGATACGCAGTATTTT,CASSDSSGGATDTQYF
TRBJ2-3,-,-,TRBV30,TGTGCCTGGAGTAGCGGGTTATGGGAGCGTTCAGATACGCAGTATTTT,CAWSSGLWERSDTQYF
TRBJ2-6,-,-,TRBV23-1,TGCGCCAGCAGTCCCAGAGGGGCGGTTAGCTCTGGGGCCAACGTCCTGACTTTC,CASSPRGAVSSGANVLTF
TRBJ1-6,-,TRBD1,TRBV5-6,TGTGCCAGCAGTCCTGGGACAGGGACTTCTGTTTCACCCCTCCACTTT,CASSPGTGTSVSPLHF
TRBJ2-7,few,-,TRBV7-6,TGTGCCAGCAGCTTAGAACCCGGCCCCTTCGAGCAGTACTTC,CASSLEPGPFEQYF
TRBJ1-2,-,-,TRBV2,TGTGCCAGCAGTGAAGTCCGCTCCGGGACAACTGTTGGCTACACCTTC,CASSEVRSGTTVGYTF
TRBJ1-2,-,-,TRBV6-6,TGTGCCAGCAGTTCTCGGAGGGGCTACACCTTC,CASSSRRGYTF
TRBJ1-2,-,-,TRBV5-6,TGTGCCAGCAGCTTGTCCGGGGTCGTAGTTGGCTACACCTTC,CASSLSGVVVGYTF
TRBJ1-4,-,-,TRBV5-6,TGTGCCAGCAGCACGGTTGCAACTAATGAAAAACTGTTTTTT,CASSTVATNEKLFF
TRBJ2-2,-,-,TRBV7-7,TGTGCCAGCAGCATAGGGGACACCGGGGAGCTGTTTTTT,CASSIGDTGELFF
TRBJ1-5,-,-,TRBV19,TGTGCCATATCTCTCGGGACGGAGAATCAGCCCCAGCATTTT,CAISLGTENQPQHF
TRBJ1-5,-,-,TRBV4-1,TGCGCCAGCAGCCAGGCTGGGGGGGGCAATCAGCCCCAGCATTTT,CASSQAGGGNQPQHF